Sequencing of this TCR beta chain was carried out in a study of chemoradiotherapy in HPV16-positive cancers. TCRdb's copy holds only in-frame clones and misses some; the assay was immunoSEQ multiplex PCR. The sample lists tens of thousands of clones, roughly 93% seen once, with approximately 18% in the top ten. The V and J ends lost 9 bases and 2 bases, in that order; junction bases with no gene match: 6. Germline CDR1 and CDR2: MNHEY and SMNVEV (reference sequence). The CDR3 contains 13 residues. The chain joins TRBV27 to TRBJ2-5, with TRBD1 identical over 7 bases. This sample comprised blood, obtained from a patient who underwent chemoradiotherapy. This TCR was sampled from a human donor with HPV-associated anogenital cancer. CDR3 in amino acids: CASAQGIQETQYF. As DNA, the CDR3 is TGTGCCAGTGCACAGGGGATACAAGAGACCCAGTACTTC.